The present T cell receptor beta chain was sequenced within a study of T-cell reconstitution after alpha-beta-depleted transplantation in children. Losses at the gene ends were 3 bases for V and 3 bases for J; bases not matched to a gene: 9. From germline, CDR1 is SGHNT and CDR2 YENEEA. The CDR3 is 17 amino acids. This clonotype was picked up a small number of times. The authors prepared the TCRbeta library with unique molecular identifiers. TCRdb passed the PCR reads through MiXCR, listing each CDR3 protein once. The sample lists some 500,000 distinct CDR3 sequences; approximately 32% were seen once.

The sample here was PBMCs from the stem cell graft donor, taken from the stem cell graft. This chain uses TRBV11-3 with TRBJ2-1; TRBD2 matches 9 bases. This clonotype was obtained from a human donor who donated a stem cell graft to a child with aplastic anemia. DNA for the CDR3: TGTGCCAGCAGCTTTCGCAAGAGGACTAGCGACTACAATGAGCAGTTCTTC. Translated: CASSFRKRTSDYNEQFF. Filled out from reference TRBV11-3 and TRBJ2-1, the complete variable domain reads EAGVVQSPRYKIIEKKQPVAFWCNPISGHNTLYWYLQNLGQGPELLIRYENEEAVDDSQLPKDRFSAERLKGVDSTLKIQPAELGDSAVYLCASSFRKRTSDYNEQFFGPGTRLTVL.